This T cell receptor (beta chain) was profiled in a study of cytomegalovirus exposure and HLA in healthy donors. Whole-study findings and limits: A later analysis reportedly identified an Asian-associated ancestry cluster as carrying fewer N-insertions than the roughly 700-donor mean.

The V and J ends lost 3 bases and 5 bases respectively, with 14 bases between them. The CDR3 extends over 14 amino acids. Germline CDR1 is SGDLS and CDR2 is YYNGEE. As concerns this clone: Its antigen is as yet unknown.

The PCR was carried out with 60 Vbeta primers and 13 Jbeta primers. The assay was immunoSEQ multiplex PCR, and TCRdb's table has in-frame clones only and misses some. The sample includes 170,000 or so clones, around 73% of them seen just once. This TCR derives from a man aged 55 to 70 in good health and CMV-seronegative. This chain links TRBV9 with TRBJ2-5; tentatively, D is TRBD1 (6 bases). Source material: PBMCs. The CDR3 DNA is TGTGCCAGCAGCGCTCAGGGGCTCCTTGAGACCCAGTACTTC. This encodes CASSAQGLLETQYF.